This passage covers 21 T cell receptor beta chains from one sample sequenced in a study of T cell responses to AZD1222 COVID-19 vaccine. Repertoires were generated with immunoSEQ multiplex PCR, while TCRdb's copy carries only in-frame clones and drops some. The sample has about 94,000 clones; about 88% are singletons. This sample comprised peripheral blood, obtained on day 0 of AZD1222 vaccination. The receptor set was obtained from an adult in good health.

The chain links TRBV19 to TRBJ1-1, with D perhaps TRBD1 (6 bases). This CDR3 spans 14 amino acids. Trimming took 3 bases from V and 5 from J, leaving 13 bases between them. Germline V gene data show CDR1 as LNHDA and CDR2 as SQIVND (reference sequence). CDR3 in amino acids: CASSITGSGTEAFF. The DNA for the CDR3 is TGTGCCAGTAGTATTACAGGGAGCGGAACTGAAGCTTTCTTT. The full variable domain, its missing parts supplied by reference TRBV19 and TRBJ1-1, is DGGITQSPKYLFRKEGQNVTLSCEQNLNHDAMYWYRQDPGQGLRLIYYSQIVNDFQKGDIAEGYSVSREKKESFPLTVTSAQKNPTAFYLCASSITGSGTEAFFGQGTRLTVV.

The rearrangement joins TRBV14 to TRBJ1-2; perhaps TRBD1 as D (5 bases). Germline loops: CDR1 SGHDN, CDR2 FVKESK. V was pared by 3 bases and J by 5 bases, with 10 bases between. The CDR3 runs to 13 residues. In nucleotides, the CDR3 is TGTGCCAGCAGCCAGGAAAGGGGTTATGGCTACACCTTC. It translates to CASSQERGYGYTF.

The chain joins TRBV6-5 to TRBJ1-2, with D tentatively TRBD1 (5 bases). Germline V gene data show CDR1 as MNHEY and CDR2 as SVGAGI. V lost 6 bases and J lost 8, with 13 bases in between. This CDR3 spans 12 amino acids. DNA for the CDR3: TGTGCCAGCAGCCCCTTGGGGGGAGGCTACACCTTC. It codes for CASSPLGGGYTF.

The chain uses TRBV6-5 and TRBJ1-3; no reliable D call. CDR1 MNHEY and CDR2 SVGAGI come from the germline V gene. The CDR3 has 15 amino acids. Trimming shortened V by 5 bases and J by 0 bases, and 11 bases separated the two germline ends. The CDR3 reads CASSKDGNSGNTIYF. The CDR3 DNA sequence: TGTGCCAGCAGTAAGGACGGAAACTCTGGAAACACCATATATTTT.

The V and J genes are TRBV7-2 and TRBJ1-2, with TRBD1 matching 7 bases. Germline trimming cut 4 bases from V and 4 bases from J; bases unmatched to any gene: 9. There are 15 residues in the CDR3. Germline V gene sequence: CDR1 SGHTA, CDR2 FQGNSA. Here the CDR3 DNA reads TGTGCCAGCAGCTCCACAGGGGCGGCCAGCTATGGCTACACCTTC. Translation: CASSSTGAASYGYTF.

The J gene is TRBJ2-7, the V gene TRBV6-5; D not resolved. This CDR3 has 14 amino acids. The V and J ends lost 0 bases and 1 base respectively, with 7 bases between them. Germline values: CDR1 MNHEY, CDR2 SVGAGI. The CDR3 region has the DNA TGTGCCAGCAGTTACTCTGGTGGGTCCTACGAGCAGTACTTC. Translation: CASSYSGGSYEQYF.

V usage is TRBV10-1 and J usage is TRBJ2-1, with 8 positions matching TRBD1. The trim removed 6 bases at V and 0 bases at J, leaving 4 bases unmatched. CDR1 is WNHNN and CDR2 is SYGVQD in the germline V gene (reference sequence). The CDR3 covers 15 residues. The DNA for the CDR3 is TGCGCCAGCAGCGAGACAGGGGTCTCCTACAATGAGCAGTTCTTC. Translating it yields CASSETGVSYNEQFF.

The gene calls are TRBV27 and TRBJ1-5; 7 nucleotides align to TRBD1. Trimming took 5 bases from V and 4 from J; bases not matched to a gene: 2. The length of the CDR3 is 13 residues. CDR1 and CDR2 (germline): MNHEY, SMNVEV (reference sequence). As DNA, the CDR3 is TGTGCCAGCAGTAACAGGGGAAATCAGCCCCAGCATTTT. Translating it yields CASSNRGNQPQHF.

This rearrangement joins TRBV18 to TRBJ2-5, with D uncertain. Trimming cost V 0 bases and J 2 bases, with 4 bases left between them. Germline CDR1 and CDR2: KGHSH and LQKENI. The CDR3 is 13 residues long. The chain's CDR3 is CASSPPLQETQYF. In DNA, the CDR3 is TGTGCCAGCTCACCACCGTTGCAAGAGACCCAGTACTTC.

The gene calls are TRBV5-1 and TRBJ1-6; 9 bases are a match to TRBD1. The germline CDR1 and CDR2 sequences are SGHRS and YFSETQ. This CDR3 contains 14 residues. V shed 4 bases, J shed 8 bases, and the junction held 4 bases outside the gene matches. The CDR3 coding sequence is TGCGCCAGCAGCACGACAGGGGGTGATTCACCCCTCCACTTT. Protein product: CASSTTGGDSPLHF.

The V and J genes are TRBV30 and TRBJ2-2, with D perhaps matching TRBD1 (6 bases). Trimming pared 6 bases from V and 2 bases from J, leaving 13 bases between. There are 14 residues in the CDR3. Germline V lookup: CDR1 GTSNPN, CDR2 SVGIG (reference sequence). The CDR3 is CACPPGHNTGELFF. The CDR3 DNA is TGTGCCTGCCCCCCGGGACACAACACCGGGGAGCTGTTTTTT.

The V gene is TRBV6-5, the J gene TRBJ1-4; D is undetermined. Trimming shortened V by 8 bases and J by 0 bases, and 13 bases separated the two germline ends. Germline V gives CDR1 MNHEY, CDR2 SVGAGI. CDR3 size: 15 residues. CDR3 nucleotide sequence: TGTGCCAGCCGGGTTAGGACTGCAACTAATGAAAAACTGTTTTTT. This sequence encodes CASRVRTATNEKLFF.

The CDR3, as DNA: TGTGCCAGCAGCCACCACAGGGGGTCGTACATGAACACTGAAGCTTTCTTT. It specifies CASSHHRGSYMNTEAFF. The chain is built from TRBV5-8 and TRBJ1-1; 8 nucleotides match TRBD1. V gave up 4 bases and J gave up 0 bases; unmatched junction bases: 11. This CDR3 spans 17 amino acids. The germline CDR1 and CDR2 sequences are SGHTS and YDEGEE.

V gene TRBV10-3 combines with J gene TRBJ1-2; TRBD1 might be the D (6 bases). V was pared by 8 bases and J by 6 bases, with 13 bases between. The germline gives CDR1 ENHRY, CDR2 SYGVKD. The CDR3 is 12 residues long. CDR3 nucleotides: TGTGCCATCGGGTACAGGGTGGATGGCTACACCTTC. It is translated as CAIGYRVDGYTF.

J is TRBJ2-3 and V is TRBV10-3; D gene unclear. Germline loops: CDR1 ENHRY, CDR2 SYGVKD. Trimming stripped 3 bases from V and 6 bases from J, with 16 bases between. The CDR3 spans 15 residues. This CDR3 reads CAISEPTGIADTQYF. In DNA, the CDR3 is TGTGCCATCAGTGAACCGACGGGTATTGCGGATACGCAGTATTTT.

The chain links TRBV12-3 or TRBV12-4 to TRBJ1-5; no clear D gene. The CDR3 has 13 residues. Trimming removed 1 base from V and 7 bases from J, with 8 bases in between. The CDR3 region is CASSLETSQPQHF. CDR3 coding DNA: TGTGCCAGCAGTTTAGAGACCTCACAGCCCCAGCATTTT.

J is TRBJ2-1 and V is TRBV2; 11 bases match TRBD2. Germline V gene data show CDR1 as SNHLY and CDR2 as FYNNEI. The ends lost 2 bases at V and 14 bases at J; junction bases unmatched: 8. CDR3 length: 14 residues. The CDR3 DNA is TGTGCCAGCAGTGAAATGGCTAGCGGGGGGCCGGAGTTCTTC. It encodes CASSEMASGGPEFF. The full variable domain, in which reference TRBV2 and TRBJ2-1 provide the parts outside the CDR3, is EPEVTQTPSHQVTQMGQEVILRCVPISNHLYFYWYRQILGQKVEFLVSFYNNEISEKSEIFDDQFSVERPDGSNFTLKIRSTKLEDSAMYFCASSEMASGGPEFFGPGTRLTVL.

This chain uses TRBV19 with TRBJ2-7; tentative D call: TRBD1 (6 bases). This CDR3 has 15 residues. The germline V gene encodes CDR1 LNHDA and CDR2 SQIVND (reference sequence). V lost 1 base and J lost 6, with 16 bases in between. The CDR3 loop is CASSIGNRASSEQYF. The CDR3, as DNA: TGTGCCAGTAGTATAGGTAACAGGGCATCGTCCGAGCAGTACTTC.

The chain couples TRBV9 to TRBJ1-1; D uncertain. The germline V gene encodes CDR1 SGDLS and CDR2 YYNGEE. The CDR3 covers 14 residues. Trimming left V 2 bases short and J 0 bases short, with 8 bases between. CDR3 DNA: TGTGCCAGCAGCGTCGATCGCATGAACACTGAAGCTTTCTTT. As protein: CASSVDRMNTEAFF. Full variable domain (rest looked up from reference TRBV9 and TRBJ1-1): DSGVTQTPKHLITATGQRVTLRCSPRSGDLSVYWYQQSLDQGLQFLIQYYNGEERAKGNILERFSAQQFPDLHSELNLSSLELGDSALYFCASSVDRMNTEAFFGQGTRLTVV.

This clone was detected only once. This rearrangement joins TRBV6-5 to TRBJ2-2; D is ambiguous. V lost 7 bases, J lost 0 bases, and 12 bases lay in between. CDR3 length equals 15 residues. The germline V gene has CDR1 MNHEY and CDR2 SVGAGI. CDR3 sequence: CASKLTPTNTGELFF. In nucleotides, the CDR3 is TGTGCCAGCAAATTGACACCCACGAACACCGGGGAGCTGTTTTTT.

This clone was counted only a few times. This chain connects TRBV11-2 to TRBJ2-5; D possibly corresponds to TRBD2 (6 bases). Between the trimmed V and J ends, which lost 1 base and 5 bases, there was a span of 14 bases. CDR1 SGHAT and CDR2 FQNNGV come from the germline V gene. This CDR3 comprises 15 residues. The CDR3 sequence is CASSLGRGREETQYF. DNA of the CDR3: TGTGCCAGCAGCTTAGGGAGGGGCCGGGAGGAGACCCAGTACTTC.